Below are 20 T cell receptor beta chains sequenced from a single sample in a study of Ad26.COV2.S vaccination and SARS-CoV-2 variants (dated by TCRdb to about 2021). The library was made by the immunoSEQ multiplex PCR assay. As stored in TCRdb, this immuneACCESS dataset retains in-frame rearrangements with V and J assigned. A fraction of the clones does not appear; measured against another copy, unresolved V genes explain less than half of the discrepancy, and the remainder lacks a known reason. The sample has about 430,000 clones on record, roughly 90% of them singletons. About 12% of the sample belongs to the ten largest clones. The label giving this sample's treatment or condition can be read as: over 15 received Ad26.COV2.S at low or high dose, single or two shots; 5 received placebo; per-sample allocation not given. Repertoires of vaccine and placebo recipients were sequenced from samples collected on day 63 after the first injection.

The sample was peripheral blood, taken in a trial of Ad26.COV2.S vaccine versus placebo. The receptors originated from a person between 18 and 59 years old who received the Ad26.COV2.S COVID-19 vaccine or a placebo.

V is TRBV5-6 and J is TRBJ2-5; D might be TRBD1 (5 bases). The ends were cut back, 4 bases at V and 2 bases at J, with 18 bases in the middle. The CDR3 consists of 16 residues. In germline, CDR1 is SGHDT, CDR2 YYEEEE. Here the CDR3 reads CASSHTGRISQETQYF. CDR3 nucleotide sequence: TGTGCCAGCAGCCACACAGGACGGATTTCACAAGAGACCCAGTACTTC.

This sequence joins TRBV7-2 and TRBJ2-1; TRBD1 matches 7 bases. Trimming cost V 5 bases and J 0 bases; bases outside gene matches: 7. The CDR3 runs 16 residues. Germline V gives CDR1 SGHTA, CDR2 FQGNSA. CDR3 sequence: CASSEGAASSYNEQFF. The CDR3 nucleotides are TGTGCCAGCAGCGAGGGGGCGGCAAGCTCCTACAATGAGCAGTTCTTC.

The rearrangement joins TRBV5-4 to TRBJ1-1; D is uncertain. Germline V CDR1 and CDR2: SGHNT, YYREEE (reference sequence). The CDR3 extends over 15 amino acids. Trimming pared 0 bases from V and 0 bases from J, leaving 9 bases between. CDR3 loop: CASSLAGRMNTEAFF. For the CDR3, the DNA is TGTGCCAGCAGCTTGGCCGGGAGAATGAACACTGAAGCTTTCTTT.

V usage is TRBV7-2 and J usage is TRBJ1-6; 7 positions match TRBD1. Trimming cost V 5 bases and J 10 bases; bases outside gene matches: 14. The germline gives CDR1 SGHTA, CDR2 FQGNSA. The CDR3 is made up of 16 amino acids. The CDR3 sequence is CASSPRPGQLLSPLHF. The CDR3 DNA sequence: TGTGCCAGCAGCCCGAGACCGGGACAGCTGTTATCACCCCTCCACTTT.

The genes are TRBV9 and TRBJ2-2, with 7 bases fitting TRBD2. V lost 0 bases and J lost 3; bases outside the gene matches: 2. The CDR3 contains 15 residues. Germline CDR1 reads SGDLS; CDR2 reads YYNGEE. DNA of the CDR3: TGTGCCAGCAGCGTAGGGAGCGGGGACACCGGGGAGCTGTTTTTT. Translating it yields CASSVGSGDTGELFF.

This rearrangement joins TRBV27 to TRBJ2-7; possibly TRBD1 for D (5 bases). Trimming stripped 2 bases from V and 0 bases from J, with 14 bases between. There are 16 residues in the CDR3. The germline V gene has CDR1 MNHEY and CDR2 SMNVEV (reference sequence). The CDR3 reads CASSLAGSYPSYEQYF. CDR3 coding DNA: TGTGCCAGCAGTTTAGCAGGGTCTTATCCCTCCTACGAGCAGTACTTC.

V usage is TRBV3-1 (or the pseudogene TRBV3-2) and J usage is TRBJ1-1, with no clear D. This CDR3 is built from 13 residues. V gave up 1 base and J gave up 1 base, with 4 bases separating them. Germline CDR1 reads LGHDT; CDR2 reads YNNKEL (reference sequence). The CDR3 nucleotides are TGTGCCAGCAGCCAAGTGGGGAACACTGAAGCTTTCTTT. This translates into CASSQVGNTEAFF.

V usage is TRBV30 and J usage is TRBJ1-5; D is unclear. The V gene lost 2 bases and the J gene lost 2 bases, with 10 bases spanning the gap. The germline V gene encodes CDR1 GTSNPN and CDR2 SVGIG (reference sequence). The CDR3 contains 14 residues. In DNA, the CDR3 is TGTGCCTGGAGTATTTTGGGCGGCAATCAGCCCCAGCATTTT. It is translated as CAWSILGGNQPQHF. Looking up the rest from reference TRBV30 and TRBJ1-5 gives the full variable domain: SQTIHQWPATLVQPVGSPLSLECTVEGTSNPNLYWYRQAAGRGLQLLFYSVGIGQISSEVPQNLSASRPQDRQFILSSKKLLLSDSGFYLCAWSILGGNQPQHFGDGTRLSIL.

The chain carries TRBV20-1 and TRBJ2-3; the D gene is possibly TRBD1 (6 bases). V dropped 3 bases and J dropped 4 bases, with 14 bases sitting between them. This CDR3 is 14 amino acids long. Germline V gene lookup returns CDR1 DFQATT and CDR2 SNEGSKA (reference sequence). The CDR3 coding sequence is TGCAGTGCTAGTCACCCGCAGGGGTCAGATACGCAGTATTTT. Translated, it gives CSASHPQGSDTQYF.

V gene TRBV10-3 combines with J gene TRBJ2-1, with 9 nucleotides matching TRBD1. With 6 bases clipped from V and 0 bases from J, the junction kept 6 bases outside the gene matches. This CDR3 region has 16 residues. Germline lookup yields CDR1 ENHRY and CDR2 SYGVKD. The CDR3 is CAISGTGLSSYNEQFF. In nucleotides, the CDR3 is TGTGCCATCAGCGGGACAGGGTTAAGCTCCTACAATGAGCAGTTCTTC.

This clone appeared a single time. The CDR3 region has the DNA TGTGCCAGCACCCTCGGGGACAGGGGGCGCGGTAACTATGGCTACACCTTC. Residues: CASTLGDRGRGNYGYTF. This chain uses TRBV9 with TRBJ1-2; 12 bases line up with TRBD1. This CDR3 is 17 amino acids long. V shed 6 bases, J shed 1 base, and the junction held 10 bases outside the gene matches. Germline CDR1 SGDLS, CDR2 YYNGEE. Supplemented by reference TRBV9 and TRBJ1-2, the full variable domain reads DSGVTQTPKHLITATGQRVTLRCSPRSGDLSVYWYQQSLDQGLQFLIQYYNGEERAKGNILERFSAQQFPDLHSELNLSSLELGDSALYFCASTLGDRGRGNYGYTFGSGTRLTVV.

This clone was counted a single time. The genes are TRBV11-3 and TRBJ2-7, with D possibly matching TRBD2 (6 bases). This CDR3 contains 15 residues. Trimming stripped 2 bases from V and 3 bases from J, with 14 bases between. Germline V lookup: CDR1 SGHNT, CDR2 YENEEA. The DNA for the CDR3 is TGTGCCAGCAGCTTAAATTTCGGGGGTCTCTACGAGCAGTACTTC. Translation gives CASSLNFGGLYEQYF.

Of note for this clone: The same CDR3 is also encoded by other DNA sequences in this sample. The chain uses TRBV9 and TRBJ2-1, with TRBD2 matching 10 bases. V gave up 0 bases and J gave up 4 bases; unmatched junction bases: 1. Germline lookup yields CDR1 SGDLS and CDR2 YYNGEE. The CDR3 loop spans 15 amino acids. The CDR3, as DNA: TGTGCCAGCAGCGTAGGGACTAGCGGTTACAATGAGCAGTTCTTC. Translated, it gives CASSVGTSGYNEQFF.

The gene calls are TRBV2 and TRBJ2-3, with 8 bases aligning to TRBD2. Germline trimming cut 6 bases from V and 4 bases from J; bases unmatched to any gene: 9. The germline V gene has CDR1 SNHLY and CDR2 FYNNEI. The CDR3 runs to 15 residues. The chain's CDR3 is CASRGSSGPADTQYF. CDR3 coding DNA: TGTGCCAGCAGGGGATCTAGCGGGCCGGCAGATACGCAGTATTTT.

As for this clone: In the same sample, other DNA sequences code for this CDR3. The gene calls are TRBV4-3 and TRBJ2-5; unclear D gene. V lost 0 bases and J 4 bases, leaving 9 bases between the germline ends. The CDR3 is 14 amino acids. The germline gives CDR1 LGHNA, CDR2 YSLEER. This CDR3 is CASSQDGRGETQYF. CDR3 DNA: TGCGCCAGCAGCCAAGATGGCCGCGGAGAGACCCAGTACTTC.

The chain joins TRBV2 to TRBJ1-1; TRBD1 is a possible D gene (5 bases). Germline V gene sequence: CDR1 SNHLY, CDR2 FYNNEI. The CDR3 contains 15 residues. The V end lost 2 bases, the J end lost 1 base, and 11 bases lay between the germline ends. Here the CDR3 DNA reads TGTGCCAGCAGTGAAAGGGGTCAGTGGAACACTGAAGCTTTCTTT. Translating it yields CASSERGQWNTEAFF. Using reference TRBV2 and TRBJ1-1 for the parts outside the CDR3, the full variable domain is EPEVTQTPSHQVTQMGQEVILRCVPISNHLYFYWYRQILGQKVEFLVSFYNNEISEKSEIFDDQFSVERPDGSNFTLKIRSTKLEDSAMYFCASSERGQWNTEAFFGQGTRLTVV.

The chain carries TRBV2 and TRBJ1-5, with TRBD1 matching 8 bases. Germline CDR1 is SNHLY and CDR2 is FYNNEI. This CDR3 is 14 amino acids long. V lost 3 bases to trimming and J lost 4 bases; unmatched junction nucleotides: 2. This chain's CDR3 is CASSDRGRNQPQHF. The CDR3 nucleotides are TGTGCCAGCAGTGACAGGGGGCGAAATCAGCCCCAGCATTTT.

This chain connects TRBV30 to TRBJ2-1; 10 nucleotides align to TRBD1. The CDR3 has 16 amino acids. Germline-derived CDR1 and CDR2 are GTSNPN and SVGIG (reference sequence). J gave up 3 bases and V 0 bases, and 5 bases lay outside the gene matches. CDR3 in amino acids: CAWSVLTGGIYNEQFF. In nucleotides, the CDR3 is TGTGCCTGGAGTGTCTTGACAGGGGGCATCTACAATGAGCAGTTCTTC.

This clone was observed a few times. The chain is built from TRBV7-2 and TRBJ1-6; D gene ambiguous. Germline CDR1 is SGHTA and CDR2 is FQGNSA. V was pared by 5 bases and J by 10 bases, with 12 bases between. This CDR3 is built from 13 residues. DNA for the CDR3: TGTGCCAGCAGCCCCGATACACAATCACCCCTCCACTTT. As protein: CASSPDTQSPLHF.

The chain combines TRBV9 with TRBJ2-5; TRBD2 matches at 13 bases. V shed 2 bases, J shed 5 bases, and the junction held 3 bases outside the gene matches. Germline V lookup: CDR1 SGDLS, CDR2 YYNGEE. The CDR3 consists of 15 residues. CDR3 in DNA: TGTGCCAGCAGCGTCGGGACTAGCGGGACCGAGACCCAGTACTTC. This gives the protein CASSVGTSGTETQYF.